The 14 T cell receptor beta chains below were found in one sample sequenced in a study of blood T cell repertoires in COVID-19. The protocol was immunoSEQ multiplex PCR, while the TCRdb copy is restricted to in-frame clones and leaves out a portion. The data hold about 71,000 clones, with nearly 90% observed a single time. Sequenced material: peripheral blood. The receptors stem from a man aged 45-65 years with active COVID-19.

The chain couples TRBV15 to TRBJ1-2, with D perhaps matching TRBD1 (6 bases). The CDR3 length is 15 residues. The V gene lost 0 bases and the J gene lost 4 bases, with 12 bases spanning the gap. Germline values: CDR1 LNHNV, CDR2 YYDKDF (reference sequence). Here the CDR3 reads CATSRDTQGSYGYTF. DNA of the CDR3: TGTGCCACCAGCAGAGACACACAGGGTTCCTATGGCTACACCTTC.

This sequence joins TRBV18 and TRBJ1-2, with 7 bases identical to TRBD1. V was clipped by 3 bases and J by 7 bases; unmatched bases: 11. Germline assignment: CDR1 KGHSH and CDR2 LQKENI. CDR3 length: 15 amino acids. CDR3: CASSPPAGGKLGYTF. In DNA form, the CDR3 reads TGTGCCAGCTCACCGCCAGCAGGGGGAAAGCTTGGCTACACCTTC.

This clone was seen a few times. The J gene is TRBJ1-2, the V gene TRBV7-8; the match to TRBD1 covers 11 bases. V shed 5 bases, J shed 4 bases, and the junction held 6 bases outside the gene matches. This CDR3 region has 15 residues. CDR1 is SGHVS and CDR2 is FQNEAQ in the germline V gene. CDR3 DNA sequence: TGTGCCAGCAGCCCCGGACAGGGGGCACTCTATGGCTACACCTTC. Translation: CASSPGQGALYGYTF. Filled out from reference TRBV7-8 and TRBJ1-2, the complete variable domain reads GAGVSQSPRYKVAKRGQDVALRCDPISGHVSLFWYQQALGQGPEFLTYFQNEAQLDKSGLPSDRFFAERPEGSVSTLKIQRTQQEDSAVYLCASSPGQGALYGYTFGSGTRLTVV.

The CDR3 protein is CASSGGLAGANVLTF. The DNA of the CDR3 is TGTGCCAGCAGCGGAGGGTTAGCTGGGGCCAACGTCCTGACTTTC. The rearrangement links TRBV9 to TRBJ2-6; D is possibly TRBD2 (5 bases). CDR1 and CDR2 from the germline V gene are SGDLS and YYNGEE. The CDR3 runs 15 residues. Trimming took 3 bases from V and 2 from J, leaving 9 bases between them.

The chain uses TRBV19 and TRBJ2-1; 7 bases match TRBD1. Trimming removed 5 bases from V and 0 bases from J; junction bases left unmatched: 13. Germline CDR1 LNHDA, CDR2 SQIVND (reference sequence). CDR3 length equals 18 residues. CDR3 protein: CASSDRPVAGGSYNEQFF. As DNA, the CDR3 is TGTGCCAGTAGTGACCGGCCCGTGGCAGGGGGCTCCTACAATGAGCAGTTCTTC. The full variable domain, its missing parts supplied by reference TRBV19 and TRBJ2-1, is DGGITQSPKYLFRKEGQNVTLSCEQNLNHDAMYWYRQDPGQGLRLIYYSQIVNDFQKGDIAEGYSVSREKKESFPLTVTSAQKNPTAFYLCASSDRPVAGGSYNEQFFGPGTRLTVL.

This sequence joins TRBV5-1 and TRBJ1-2; weak D call: TRBD1 (5 bases). This CDR3 is 15 amino acids long. In germline, CDR1 is SGHRS, CDR2 YFSETQ. V shed 0 bases and J shed 6 bases, with 15 bases lying between them. Written as DNA, the CDR3 is TGCGCCAGCAGCTTGGCTTCGGCAGGGATAAATGGCTACACCTTC. This codes for CASSLASAGINGYTF.

This clone was counted only a few times. The rearrangement uses TRBV28 and TRBJ1-5, with D perhaps TRBD1 (5 bases). The V and J ends lost 2 bases and 11 bases respectively, with 13 bases between them. This CDR3 is built from 13 residues. Germline CDR1 MDHEN, CDR2 SYDVKM. In DNA form, the CDR3 reads TGTGCCAGCAGTTTACAGGGAGGGTCGACCCAGCATTTT. Residues: CASSLQGGSTQHF.

The J gene is TRBJ1-3, the V gene TRBV3-1 (or the pseudogene TRBV3-2); no reliable D call. Germline V gives CDR1 LGHDT, CDR2 YNNKEL (reference sequence). The V end was cut by 0 bases, the J end by 2 bases, with 8 bases between. This CDR3 has 15 residues. For the CDR3, the DNA is TGTGCCAGCAGCCAAGACCCGGGAACTGGAAACACCATATATTTT. Amino acid sequence: CASSQDPGTGNTIYF.

This clone was counted once. The gene calls are TRBV4-2 and TRBJ2-3, with TRBD2 matching over 8 bases. CDR3 size: 20 residues. Trimming cost V 0 bases and J 0 bases; bases outside gene matches: 14. The germline V gene encodes CDR1 LGHNA and CDR2 YNFKEQ. As DNA, the CDR3 is TGTGCCAGCAGCCAAGAACGGCTGGTAGCGGGGACTCATAGCACAGATACGCAGTATTTT. Translated: CASSQERLVAGTHSTDTQYF.

The chain has TRBV10-2 and TRBJ1-2, with 10 bases identical to TRBD1. Germline assignment: CDR1 WSHSY and CDR2 SAAADI. V lost 6 bases to trimming and J lost 7 bases; unmatched junction nucleotides: 11. This CDR3 contains 15 residues. The CDR3 DNA sequence: TGCGCCAGCAGCCCTTTAGGGACAGGGGCCTTTGGCTACACCTTC. Translated: CASSPLGTGAFGYTF.

V usage is TRBV27 and J usage is TRBJ2-7; TRBD1 might be the D (6 bases). Germline CDR1 is MNHEY and CDR2 is SMNVEV (reference sequence). The CDR3 is made up of 14 amino acids. V gave up 1 base and J gave up 5 bases, with 12 bases separating them. CDR3 region: CASSLLGRGHEQYF. The CDR3 nucleotides read TGTGCCAGCAGTTTATTGGGCAGGGGACACGAGCAGTACTTC.

The chain combines TRBV5-5 with TRBJ1-1; TRBD1 matches 12 bases. The germline V gene encodes CDR1 SGHKS and CDR2 YYEKEE (reference sequence). CDR3 length equals 17 residues. V was clipped by 3 bases and J by 0 bases; unmatched bases: 6. For the CDR3, the DNA is TGTGCCAGCAGCTCCCGGGACAGGGGGCTTTTGAACACTGAAGCTTTCTTT. This encodes CASSSRDRGLLNTEAFF.

The chain combines TRBV5-5 with TRBJ2-5; D is perhaps TRBD2 (6 bases). Per the germline V gene, CDR1 is SGHKS and CDR2 is YYEKEE (reference sequence). V was cut by 6 bases and J by 5 bases, with 17 bases left in between. The CDR3 totals 14 residues. In DNA, the CDR3 is TGTGCCAGCAACCGAGGCCCGGGGGAGGAGACCCAGTACTTC. This codes for CASNRGPGEETQYF.

The V and J genes are TRBV7-9 and TRBJ2-5; 11 bases are shared with TRBD2. This CDR3 is 14 amino acids long. Germline-derived CDR1 and CDR2 are SEHNR and FQNEAQ (reference sequence). The junction had 2 bases not matched to a gene; V was cut back by 5 bases and J by 3 bases. The CDR3 loop is CASSPGLAEETQYF. DNA of the CDR3: TGTGCCAGCAGCCCGGGACTAGCGGAAGAGACCCAGTACTTC.